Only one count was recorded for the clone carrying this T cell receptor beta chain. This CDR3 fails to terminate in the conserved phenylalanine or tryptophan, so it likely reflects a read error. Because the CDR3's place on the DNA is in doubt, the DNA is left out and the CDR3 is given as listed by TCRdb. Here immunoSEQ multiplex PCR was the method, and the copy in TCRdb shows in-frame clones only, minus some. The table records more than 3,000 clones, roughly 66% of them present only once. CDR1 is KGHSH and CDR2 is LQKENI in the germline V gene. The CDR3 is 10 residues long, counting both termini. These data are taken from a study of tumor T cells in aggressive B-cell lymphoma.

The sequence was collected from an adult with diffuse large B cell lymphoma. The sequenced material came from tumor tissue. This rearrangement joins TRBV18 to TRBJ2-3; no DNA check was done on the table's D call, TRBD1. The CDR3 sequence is CASSPTQGFC.